Shown below are 15 T cell receptor beta chains from a single sample sequenced in a study of metastatic and nonmetastatic thyroid tumors. No patient had received any treatment before thyroid surgery. From the PCR reads, TCRdb re-called clones with MiXCR. The sample shows some 21,000 clones, roughly 22% of them seen only once. Source material: blood. These receptors were collected from a female donor with papillary thyroid cancer or a benign thyroid nodule (not recorded which). Some clones in this sample may be carry-over from other donors' samples.

The table lists this clone with many counts. This sequence joins TRBV11-2 and TRBJ2-3; perhaps TRBD1 as D (6 bases). There are 15 residues in the CDR3. The ends were cut back, 7 bases at V and 0 bases at J, with 14 bases in the middle. CDR1 and CDR2 from the germline V gene are SGHAT and FQNNGV. The chain's CDR3 is CASNADSPSTDTQYF. In nucleotides, the CDR3 is TGTGCCAGCAACGCGGACAGTCCTAGCACAGATACGCAGTATTTT.

This clone ranks as medium-sized. This rearrangement joins TRBV30 to TRBJ2-7; the match to TRBD1 covers 8 bases. The germline V gene encodes CDR1 GTSNPN and CDR2 SVGIG (reference sequence). The CDR3 runs 14 residues. Trimming cost V 2 bases and J 6 bases; bases outside gene matches: 9. The CDR3 DNA sequence: TGTGCCTGGAGTCCAGGGGGCGCAATTTCCGAGCAGTACTTC. This translates into CAWSPGGAISEQYF.

The table lists this clone with many counts. The CDR3 coding sequence is TGTGCCAGCAGTCGTGACAGGGGGCGCGACTATGGCTACACCTTC. This translates into CASSRDRGRDYGYTF. V is TRBV5-6 and J is TRBJ1-2; 10 nucleotides agree with TRBD1. V shed 5 bases and J 3 bases; nucleotides not matched to a gene: 7. The germline gives CDR1 SGHDT, CDR2 YYEEEE. This CDR3 comprises 15 residues.

This clone came up many times. The CDR3 DNA reads TGTGCCAGCGGGAGGGGGACCTCTGGAAACACCATATATTTT. As protein: CASGRGTSGNTIYF. V usage is TRBV27 and J usage is TRBJ1-3; perhaps TRBD1 as D (6 bases). The length of the CDR3 is 14 residues. The V gene lost 8 bases and the J gene lost 0 bases, with 11 bases spanning the gap. Germline CDR1 is MNHEY and CDR2 is SMNVEV (reference sequence).

At least ten counts were recorded for this clone. The rearrangement joins TRBV9 to TRBJ1-1; D is unresolved. This CDR3 has 12 residues. From germline, CDR1 is SGDLS and CDR2 YYNGEE. V lost 3 bases, J lost 1 base, and 4 bases lay in between. The CDR3 nucleotides are TGTGCCAGCAGCGGAGCGAACACTGAAGCTTTCTTT. It translates to CASSGANTEAFF.

This clone was found many times. V and J are TRBV6-4 and TRBJ2-2; D is unclear. Germline-derived CDR1 and CDR2 are MRHNA and SNTAGT. This CDR3 spans 13 amino acids. V lost 2 bases and J lost 4, with 5 bases in between. The CDR3 sequence: CASSDPVTGELFF. The CDR3 DNA follows: TGTGCCAGCAGTGACCCCGTCACCGGGGAGCTGTTTTTT.

This clone has a handful of counts. CDR3 loop: CASSIRLLVNEQFF. The DNA for the CDR3 is TGTGCCAGTAGTATACGACTCCTGGTCAATGAGCAGTTCTTC. The chain carries TRBV19 and TRBJ2-1; D call uncertain. Germline loops: CDR1 LNHDA, CDR2 SQIVND (reference sequence). The CDR3 covers 14 residues. Trimming took off 2 bases at V and 6 bases at J, with 11 bases between the two ends.

Points on this clone: Different DNA sequences within this sample yield the same CDR3. The V call is TRBV7-2, the J call TRBJ2-7; 13 nucleotides agree with TRBD2. The germline V gene has CDR1 SGHTA and CDR2 FQGNSA. The length of the CDR3 is 14 residues. The ends lost 11 bases at V and 0 bases at J; junction bases unmatched: 4. The DNA for the CDR3 is TGTGCCTCTCGGACTAGCGGGGGCTCCTACGAGCAGTACTTC. It yields the protein CASRTSGGSYEQYF.

This clone was counted at least ten times. The rearrangement joins TRBV7-9 to TRBJ1-1; TRBD1 might be the D (6 bases). V was shortened by 3 bases and J by 5 bases, with 22 bases between the two germline ends. Germline CDR1 reads SEHNR; CDR2 reads FQNEAQ (reference sequence). This CDR3 has 17 residues. Here the CDR3 reads CASSFHPGATKETEAFF. CDR3 coding DNA: TGTGCCAGCAGCTTCCATCCGGGGGCTACAAAGGAGACTGAAGCTTTCTTT.

This chain joins TRBV18 and TRBJ2-7; D unresolved. Trimming took 2 bases from V and 3 from J, leaving 5 bases between them. This CDR3 is built from 12 residues. Per germline, CDR1 KGHSH and CDR2 LQKENI. CDR3 bases: TGTGCCAGCTCACCAGGGGACTACGAGCAGTACTTC. Translating gives CASSPGDYEQYF. Together with reference TRBV18 and TRBJ2-7, the CDR3 gives the full variable domain: NAGVMQNPRHLVRRRGQEARLRCSPMKGHSHVYWYRQLPEEGLKFMVYLQKENIIDESGMPKERFSAEFPKEGPSILRIQQVVRGDSAAYFCASSPGDYEQYFGPGTRLTVT.

The V call is TRBV20-1, the J call TRBJ2-1; TRBD2 agrees at 10 bases. Germline-derived CDR1 and CDR2 are DFQATT and SNEGSKA (reference sequence). This CDR3 has 16 amino acids. V lost 5 bases and J lost 3; bases outside the gene matches: 10. The CDR3 DNA reads as TGCAGTGCTCTACCAGCCCTAGCGGGAGTCTACAATGAGCAGTTCTTC. Protein sequence: CSALPALAGVYNEQFF.

The sample holds a few counts of this clone. The chain is built from TRBV6-1 and TRBJ1-2; TRBD1 matches 7 bases. V lost 2 bases to trimming and J lost 2 bases; unmatched junction nucleotides: 5. Germline CDR1 and CDR2: MNHNS and SASEGT. The CDR3 runs to 15 residues. This CDR3 reads CASSEPHRGNYGYTF. Here the CDR3 DNA reads TGTGCCAGCAGTGAACCTCACAGGGGCAACTATGGCTACACCTTC.

With regard to this clone: This clone may be a read error of a much larger clone one base away. V and J are TRBV10-1 and TRBJ2-2; D might be TRBD2 (5 bases). The V gene's germline CDR1 is WNHNN and CDR2 SYGVQD (reference sequence). The CDR3 runs to 13 residues. CDR3 amino acids: CASSEMYTGEPFF. The DNA of the CDR3 is TGCGCCAGCAGTGAGATGTACACCGGGGAGCCGTTTTTT.

The CDR3 here is CASSEEREVNEQFF. The CDR3 nucleotides read TGCGCCAGCAGTGAGGAGCGGGAGGTAAATGAGCAGTTCTTC. The chain recombines TRBV10-2 with TRBJ2-1, with 9 nucleotides matching TRBD2. J was trimmed by 7 bases and V by 2 bases; bases with no gene match: 3. CDR1 is WSHSY, CDR2 SAAADI, per germline. CDR3 length: 14 amino acids.

This clone came up many times. J is TRBJ2-2 and V is TRBV18; 7 positions agree with TRBD2. The CDR3 has 16 residues. Looked up from germline, CDR1 is KGHSH and CDR2 is LQKENI. The V segment lost 5 bases and the J segment 1 base; nucleotides outside the gene matches: 7. CDR3 sequence: CASSLWSSGNTGELFF. CDR3 coding DNA: TGTGCCAGCTCATTGTGGTCTAGCGGGAACACCGGGGAGCTGTTTTTT.